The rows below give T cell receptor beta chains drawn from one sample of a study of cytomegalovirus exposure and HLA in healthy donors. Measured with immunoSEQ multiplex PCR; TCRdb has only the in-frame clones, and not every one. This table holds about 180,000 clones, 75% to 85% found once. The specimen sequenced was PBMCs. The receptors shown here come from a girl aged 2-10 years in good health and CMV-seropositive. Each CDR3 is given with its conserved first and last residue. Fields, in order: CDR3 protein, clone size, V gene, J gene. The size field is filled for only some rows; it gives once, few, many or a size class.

CDR3 protein: CASSSSETQYF; clone size: NA; V gene: TRBV2; J gene: TRBJ2-5
CDR3 protein: CASSVAAEGGEKLFF; clone size: NA; V gene: TRBV9; J gene: TRBJ1-4
CDR3 protein: CASSRGQEGTEAFF; clone size: NA; V gene: TRBV5-4; J gene: TRBJ1-1
CDR3 protein: CASKDLSTGGYEQYF; clone size: NA; V gene: TRBV4-2; J gene: TRBJ2-7
CDR3 protein: CASSPTPSTNTGELFF; clone size: once; V gene: TRBV18; J gene: TRBJ2-2
CDR3 protein: CASSWLPGLNNEQFF; clone size: NA; V gene: TRBV5-1; J gene: TRBJ2-1
CDR3 protein: CASSADSNQPQHF; clone size: NA; V gene: TRBV7-3; J gene: TRBJ1-5
CDR3 protein: CASSSRDSSNTEAFF; clone size: once; V gene: TRBV9; J gene: TRBJ1-1
CDR3 protein: CASSLNGRVGGANVLTF; clone size: few; V gene: TRBV5-1; J gene: TRBJ2-6
CDR3 protein: CASSLARGQGMNTEAFF; clone size: NA; V gene: TRBV5-1; J gene: TRBJ1-1
CDR3 protein: CASSESPRNTIYF; clone size: NA; V gene: TRBV25-1; J gene: TRBJ1-3
CDR3 protein: CSVDARDRGYGYTF; clone size: NA; V gene: TRBV29-1; J gene: TRBJ1-2
CDR3 protein: CASSGLQGPLDNYGYTF; clone size: NA; V gene: TRBV19; J gene: TRBJ1-2
CDR3 protein: CASSEALGRINSPLHF; clone size: few; V gene: TRBV6-1; J gene: TRBJ1-6
CDR3 protein: CASSSAWQGGGYTF; clone size: NA; V gene: TRBV7-2; J gene: TRBJ1-2
CDR3 protein: CASSFPGLVNTEAFF; clone size: NA; V gene: TRBV28; J gene: TRBJ1-1